This T cell receptor (beta chain) is drawn from a study of T cells in Graves' hyperthyroidism and ophthalmopathy. This clonotype was observed once. The CDR3 is 14 residues long. The V segment lost 5 bases and the J segment 1 base; nucleotides outside the gene matches: 1. Germline V gene sequence: CDR1 SGHNT, CDR2 YENEEA. Researchers amplified the TCR beta CDR3 regions from RNA transcripts. During a first-round RT-PCR of the TCR CDR3, the HTBI primer set was used. Using its own MiXCR run on the multiplex PCR reads, TCRdb lists one record per CDR3 protein. The sample comprises about 210,000 distinct CDR3 sequences, approximately 17% of which are singletons, and around 50% rests with the top ten.

The rearrangement uses TRBV11-3 and TRBJ2-3; 9 bases are shared with TRBD2. What was sequenced was blood. This receptor was taken from a middle-aged man with Graves' hyperthyroidism. CDR3 DNA sequence: TGTGCCAGCAGCCCTAGCGGGGGCACAGATACGCAGTATTTT. Translating gives CASSPSGGTDTQYF. Drawing the rest from reference TRBV11-3 and TRBJ2-3, the complete variable domain is EAGVVQSPRYKIIEKKQPVAFWCNPISGHNTLYWYLQNLGQGPELLIRYENEEAVDDSQLPKDRFSAERLKGVDSTLKIQPAELGDSAVYLCASSPSGGTDTQYFGPGTRLTVL.